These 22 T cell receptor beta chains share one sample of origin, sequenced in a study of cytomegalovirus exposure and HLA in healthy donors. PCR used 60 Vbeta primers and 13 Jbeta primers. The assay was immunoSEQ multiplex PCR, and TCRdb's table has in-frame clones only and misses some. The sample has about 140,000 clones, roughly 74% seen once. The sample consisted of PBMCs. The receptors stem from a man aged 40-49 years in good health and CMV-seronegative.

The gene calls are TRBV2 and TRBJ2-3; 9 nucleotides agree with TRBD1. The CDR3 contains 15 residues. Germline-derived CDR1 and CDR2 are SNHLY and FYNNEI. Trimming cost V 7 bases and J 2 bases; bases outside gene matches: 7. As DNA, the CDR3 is TGTGCCAGCAAAGGACAGGGGAAAATCACAGATACGCAGTATTTT. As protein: CASKGQGKITDTQYF.

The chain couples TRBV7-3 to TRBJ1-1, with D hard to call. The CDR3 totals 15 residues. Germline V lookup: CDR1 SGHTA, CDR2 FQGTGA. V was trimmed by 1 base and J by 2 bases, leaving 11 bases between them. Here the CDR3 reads CASSLKPEINTEAFF. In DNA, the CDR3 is TGTGCCAGCAGCTTAAAGCCCGAGATCAACACTGAAGCTTTCTTT.

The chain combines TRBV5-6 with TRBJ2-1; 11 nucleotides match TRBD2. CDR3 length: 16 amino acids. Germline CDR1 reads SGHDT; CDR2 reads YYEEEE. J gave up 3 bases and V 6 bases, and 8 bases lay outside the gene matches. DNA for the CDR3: TGTGCCAGCACTCGACTAGCGGGGCCGAACTACAATGAGCAGTTCTTC. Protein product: CASTRLAGPNYNEQFF.

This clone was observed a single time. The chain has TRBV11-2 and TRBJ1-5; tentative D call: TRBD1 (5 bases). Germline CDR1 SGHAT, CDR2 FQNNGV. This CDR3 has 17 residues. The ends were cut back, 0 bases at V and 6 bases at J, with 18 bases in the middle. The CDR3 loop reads CASSLDGSLGRGQPQHF. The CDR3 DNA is TGTGCCAGCAGCTTAGATGGTTCTCTGGGTAGGGGTCAGCCCCAGCATTTT.

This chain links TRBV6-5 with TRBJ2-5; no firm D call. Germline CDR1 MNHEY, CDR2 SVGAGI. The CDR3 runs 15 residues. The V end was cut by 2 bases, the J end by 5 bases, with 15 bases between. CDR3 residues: CASSYADLNRETQYF. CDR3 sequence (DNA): TGTGCCAGCAGTTACGCGGATTTGAATCGGGAGACCCAGTACTTC.

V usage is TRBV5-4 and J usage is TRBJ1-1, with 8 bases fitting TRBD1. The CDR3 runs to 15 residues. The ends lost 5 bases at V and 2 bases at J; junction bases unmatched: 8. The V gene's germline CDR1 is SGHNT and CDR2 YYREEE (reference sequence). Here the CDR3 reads CASSSADRGNTEAFF. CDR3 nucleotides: TGTGCCAGCAGTTCCGCTGACAGGGGAAACACTGAAGCTTTCTTT.

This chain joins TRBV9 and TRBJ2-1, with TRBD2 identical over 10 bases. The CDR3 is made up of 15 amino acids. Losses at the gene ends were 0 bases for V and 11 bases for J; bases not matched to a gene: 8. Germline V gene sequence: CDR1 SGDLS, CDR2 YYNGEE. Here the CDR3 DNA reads TGTGCCAGCAGCGTAGGGATAGCGGGGGGCCAACAGCAGTTCTTC. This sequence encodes CASSVGIAGGQQQFF.

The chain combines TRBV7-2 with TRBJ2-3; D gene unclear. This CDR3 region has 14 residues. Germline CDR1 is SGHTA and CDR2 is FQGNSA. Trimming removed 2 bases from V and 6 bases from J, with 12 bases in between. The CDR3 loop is CASSLTRSWDTQYF. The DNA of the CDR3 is TGTGCCAGCAGCTTAACGAGGTCGTGGGATACGCAGTATTTT.

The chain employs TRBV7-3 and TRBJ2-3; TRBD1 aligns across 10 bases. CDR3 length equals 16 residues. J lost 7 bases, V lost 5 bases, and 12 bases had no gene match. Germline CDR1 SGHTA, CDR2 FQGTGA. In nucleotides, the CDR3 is TGTGCCAGCAGCAGAGCCGGGACAGGGGATGCATATACGCAGTATTTT. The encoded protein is CASSRAGTGDAYTQYF.

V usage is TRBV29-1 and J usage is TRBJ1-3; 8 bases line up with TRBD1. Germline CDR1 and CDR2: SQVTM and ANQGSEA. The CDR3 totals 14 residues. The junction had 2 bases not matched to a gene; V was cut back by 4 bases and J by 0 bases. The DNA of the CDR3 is TGCAGCGTTGCCGACAGGGGCTCTGGAAACACCATATATTTT. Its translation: CSVADRGSGNTIYF.

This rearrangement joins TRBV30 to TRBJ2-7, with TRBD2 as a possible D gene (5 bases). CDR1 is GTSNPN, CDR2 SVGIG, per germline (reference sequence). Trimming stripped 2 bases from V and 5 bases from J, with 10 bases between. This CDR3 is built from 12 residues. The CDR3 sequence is CAWSSTGDEQYF. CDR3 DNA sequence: TGTGCCTGGAGTTCGACCGGGGACGAGCAGTACTTC.

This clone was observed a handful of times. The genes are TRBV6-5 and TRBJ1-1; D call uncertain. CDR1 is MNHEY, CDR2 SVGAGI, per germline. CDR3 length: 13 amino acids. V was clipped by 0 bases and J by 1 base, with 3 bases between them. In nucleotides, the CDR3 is TGTGCCAGCAGTTACTCGCGGAACACTGAAGCTTTCTTT. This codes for CASSYSRNTEAFF.

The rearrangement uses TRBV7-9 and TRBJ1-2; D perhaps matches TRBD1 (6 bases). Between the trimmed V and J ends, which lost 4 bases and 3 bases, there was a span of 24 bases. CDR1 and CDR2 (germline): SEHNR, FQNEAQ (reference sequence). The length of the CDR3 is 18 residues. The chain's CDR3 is CASSSLIVPRGQDYGYTF. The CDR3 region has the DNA TGTGCCAGCAGCTCCCTTATCGTCCCCAGGGGCCAAGACTATGGCTACACCTTC.

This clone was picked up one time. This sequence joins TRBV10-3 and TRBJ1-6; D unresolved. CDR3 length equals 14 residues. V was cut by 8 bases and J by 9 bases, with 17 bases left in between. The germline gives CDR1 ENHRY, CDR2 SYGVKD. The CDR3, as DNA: TGTGCCATCGGAGCCGCTGTGAACGGTTCACCCCTCCACTTT. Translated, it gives CAIGAAVNGSPLHF.

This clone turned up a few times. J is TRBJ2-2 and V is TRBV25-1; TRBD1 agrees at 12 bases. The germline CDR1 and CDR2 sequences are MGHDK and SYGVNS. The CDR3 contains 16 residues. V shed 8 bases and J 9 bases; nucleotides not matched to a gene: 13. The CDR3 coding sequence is TGTGCCAGCCAACCACAACCGGGACAGGGGGCCTGGGAGCTGTTTTTT. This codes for CASQPQPGQGAWELFF.

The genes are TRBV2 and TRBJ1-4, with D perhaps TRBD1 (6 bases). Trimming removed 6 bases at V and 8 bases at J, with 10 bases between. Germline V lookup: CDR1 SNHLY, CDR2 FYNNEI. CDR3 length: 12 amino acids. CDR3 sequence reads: CASRGGQEKLFF. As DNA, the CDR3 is TGTGCCAGCAGAGGCGGACAGGAAAAACTGTTTTTT. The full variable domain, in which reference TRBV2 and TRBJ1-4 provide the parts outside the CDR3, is EPEVTQTPSHQVTQMGQEVILRCVPISNHLYFYWYRQILGQKVEFLVSFYNNEISEKSEIFDDQFSVERPDGSNFTLKIRSTKLEDSAMYFCASRGGQEKLFFGSGTQLSVL.

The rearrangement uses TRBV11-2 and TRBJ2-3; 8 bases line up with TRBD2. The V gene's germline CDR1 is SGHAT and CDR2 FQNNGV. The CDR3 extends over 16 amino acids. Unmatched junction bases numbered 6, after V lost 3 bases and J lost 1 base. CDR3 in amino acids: CASSLTRGAGTDTQYF. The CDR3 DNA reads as TGTGCCAGCAGCTTGACGCGGGGGGCTGGCACAGATACGCAGTATTTT. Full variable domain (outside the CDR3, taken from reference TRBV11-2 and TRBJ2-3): EAGVAQSPRYKIIEKRQSVAFWCNPISGHATLYWYQQILGQGPKLLIQFQNNGVVDDSQLPKDRFSAERLKGVDSTLKIQPAKLEDSAVYLCASSLTRGAGTDTQYFGPGTRLTVL.

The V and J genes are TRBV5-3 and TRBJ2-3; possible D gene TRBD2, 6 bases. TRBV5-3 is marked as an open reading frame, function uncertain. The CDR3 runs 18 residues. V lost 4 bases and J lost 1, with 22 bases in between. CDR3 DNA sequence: TGTGCCAGAAGCCCCCCGGGTGTGGGCGGGGATGGCACAGATACGCAGTATTTT. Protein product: CARSPPGVGGDGTDTQYF.

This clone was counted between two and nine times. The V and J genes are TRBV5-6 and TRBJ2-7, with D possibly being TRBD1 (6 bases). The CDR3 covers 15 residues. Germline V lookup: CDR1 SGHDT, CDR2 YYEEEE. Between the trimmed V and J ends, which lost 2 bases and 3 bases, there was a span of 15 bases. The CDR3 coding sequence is TGTGCCAGCAGCTTAACAGGGAAGTCTCACTACGAGCAGTACTTC. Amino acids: CASSLTGKSHYEQYF.

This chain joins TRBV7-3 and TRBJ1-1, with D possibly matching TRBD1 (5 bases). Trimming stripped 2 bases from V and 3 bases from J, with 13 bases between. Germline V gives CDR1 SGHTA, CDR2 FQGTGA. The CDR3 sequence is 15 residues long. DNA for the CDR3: TGTGCCAGCAGCTTACAGGGTTCGGATCACACTGAAGCTTTCTTT. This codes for CASSLQGSDHTEAFF.

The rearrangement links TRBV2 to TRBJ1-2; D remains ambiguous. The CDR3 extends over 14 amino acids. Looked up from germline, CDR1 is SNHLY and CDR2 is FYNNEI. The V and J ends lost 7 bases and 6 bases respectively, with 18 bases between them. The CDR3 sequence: CASNGKTWRDGYTF. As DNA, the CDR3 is TGTGCCAGCAACGGCAAAACCTGGAGGGATGGCTACACCTTC.

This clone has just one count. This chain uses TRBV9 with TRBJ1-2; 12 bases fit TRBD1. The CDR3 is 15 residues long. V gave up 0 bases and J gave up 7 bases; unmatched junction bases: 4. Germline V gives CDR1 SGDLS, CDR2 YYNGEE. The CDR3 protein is CASSVGGTGGRGYTF. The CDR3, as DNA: TGTGCCAGCAGCGTAGGGGGGACAGGGGGCCGTGGCTACACCTTC.